This TCR beta chain was observed in a study of long-term antiretroviral therapy in people with HIV. Overall study: The earliest samples predate the 2015 immediate-ART recommendation by about a decade.

United States facilities provided treatment to all participants with HIV. Cryopreserved PBMC, at roughly 0.95-11 million per sample, were present before DNA extraction. Points on this clone: Its target is not known.

Germline lookup yields CDR1 SGHVS and CDR2 FNYEAQ. CDR3 length: 14 amino acids. The V end was cut by 2 bases, the J end by 5 bases, with 12 bases between. With survey level as its setting, the immunoSEQ assay was v3.0. Clones were read by immunoSEQ multiplex PCR, and TCRdb kept only the in-frame ones, dropping some. The sample carries about 17,000 clones, roughly four fifths recorded once. General study findings and limits: Patients on ART gained diversity, which nonetheless stayed below transplant donor controls.

This specimen consisted of unsorted PBMCs, obtained 0.3 years before starting antiretroviral therapy. This chain uses TRBV7-6 with TRBJ1-1; D gene unclear. The clonotype originates from a man in his fifties with HIV. The CDR3 spells CASSLTRGGTEAFF. Written as DNA, the CDR3 is TGTGCCAGCAGCTTAACCCGGGGAGGAACTGAAGCTTTCTTT.